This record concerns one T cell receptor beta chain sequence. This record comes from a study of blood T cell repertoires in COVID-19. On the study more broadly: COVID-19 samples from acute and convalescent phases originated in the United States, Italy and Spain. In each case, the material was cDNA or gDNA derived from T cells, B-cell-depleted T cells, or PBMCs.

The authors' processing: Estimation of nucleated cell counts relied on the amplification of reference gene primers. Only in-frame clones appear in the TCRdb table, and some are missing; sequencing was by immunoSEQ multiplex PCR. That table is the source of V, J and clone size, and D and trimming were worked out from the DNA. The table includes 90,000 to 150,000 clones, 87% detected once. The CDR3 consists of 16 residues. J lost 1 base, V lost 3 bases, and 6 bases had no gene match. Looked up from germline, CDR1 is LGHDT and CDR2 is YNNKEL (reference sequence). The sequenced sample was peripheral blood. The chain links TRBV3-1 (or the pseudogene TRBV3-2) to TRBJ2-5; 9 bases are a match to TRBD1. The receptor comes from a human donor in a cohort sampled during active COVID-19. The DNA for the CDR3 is TGTGCCAGCAGCCATCCTCCGGGACAGGGCCAAGAGACCCAGTACTTC. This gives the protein CASSHPPGQGQETQYF.